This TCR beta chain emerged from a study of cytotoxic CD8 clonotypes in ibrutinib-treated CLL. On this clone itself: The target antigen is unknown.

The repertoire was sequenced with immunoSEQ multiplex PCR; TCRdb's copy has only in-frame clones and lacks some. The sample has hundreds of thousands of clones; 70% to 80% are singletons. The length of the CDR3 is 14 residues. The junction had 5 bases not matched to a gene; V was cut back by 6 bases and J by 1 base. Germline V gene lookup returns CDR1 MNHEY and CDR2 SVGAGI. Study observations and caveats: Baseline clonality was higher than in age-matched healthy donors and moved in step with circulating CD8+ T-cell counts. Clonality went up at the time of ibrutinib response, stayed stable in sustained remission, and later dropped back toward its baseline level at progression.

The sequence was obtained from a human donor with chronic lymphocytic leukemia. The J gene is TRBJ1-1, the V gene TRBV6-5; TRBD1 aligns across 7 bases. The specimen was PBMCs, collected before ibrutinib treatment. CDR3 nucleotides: TGTGCCAGCAGCCCAGGGACAGCGAACACTGAAGCTTTCTTT. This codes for CASSPGTANTEAFF.